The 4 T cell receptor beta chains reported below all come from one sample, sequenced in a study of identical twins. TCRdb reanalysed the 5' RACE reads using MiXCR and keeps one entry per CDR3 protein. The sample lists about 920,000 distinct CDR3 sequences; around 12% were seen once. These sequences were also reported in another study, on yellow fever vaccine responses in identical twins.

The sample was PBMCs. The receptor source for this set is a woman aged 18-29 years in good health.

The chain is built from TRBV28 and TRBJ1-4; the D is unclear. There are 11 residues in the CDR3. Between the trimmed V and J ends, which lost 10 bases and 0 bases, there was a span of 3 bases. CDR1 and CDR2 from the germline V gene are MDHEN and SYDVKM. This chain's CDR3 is CATATNEKLFF. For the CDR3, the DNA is TGTGCCACCGCAACTAATGAAAAACTGTTTTTT.

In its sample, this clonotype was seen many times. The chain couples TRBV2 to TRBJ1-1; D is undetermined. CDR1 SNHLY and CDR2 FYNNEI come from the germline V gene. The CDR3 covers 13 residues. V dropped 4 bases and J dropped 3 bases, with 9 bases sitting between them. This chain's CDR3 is CASSVMAHTEAFF. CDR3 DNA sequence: TGTGCCAGCAGTGTAATGGCCCACACTGAAGCTTTCTTT.

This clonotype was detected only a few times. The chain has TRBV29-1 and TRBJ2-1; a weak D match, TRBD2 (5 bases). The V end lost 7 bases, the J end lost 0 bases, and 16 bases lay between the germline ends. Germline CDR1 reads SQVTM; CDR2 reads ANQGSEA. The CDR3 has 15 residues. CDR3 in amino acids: CSAESLGSSYNEQFF. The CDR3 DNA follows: TGCAGCGCCGAGAGTCTAGGGAGCTCCTACAATGAGCAGTTCTTC.

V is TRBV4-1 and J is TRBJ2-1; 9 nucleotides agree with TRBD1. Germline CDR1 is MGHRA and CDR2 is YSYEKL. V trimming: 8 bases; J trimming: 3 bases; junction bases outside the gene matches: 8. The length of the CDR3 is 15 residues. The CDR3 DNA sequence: TGCGCCAGCCATCCGGACAGGGGAGGCTACAATGAGCAGTTCTTC. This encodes CASHPDRGGYNEQFF.